These 23 T cell receptor beta chains were sequenced from one sample in a study of T cell repertoires in cytomegalovirus infection (dated by TCRdb to the late 2010s). Sequencing was performed on an Illumina HiSeq 1500. The public reads were run again by TCRdb, first through fastp at Q25 and then through MiXCR, and only productive beta chains were kept. Rows with one shared CDR3 protein collapse into an entry with the most common genes and DNA. Across this sample there are 150,000 to 180,000 distinct CDR3 sequences, with 23% seen only once. Jointly, the top ten make up about 10% of the sample. Sequenced material: PBMCs. The receptors here all came from a human donor in good health (CMV status not recorded). Some clones in this sample may be carry-over from other donors' samples.

In its sample, this clonotype was seen a few times. This sequence joins TRBV28 and TRBJ1-5; no firm D call. There are 15 residues in the CDR3. V was clipped by 6 bases and J by 6 bases, with 18 bases between them. Germline values: CDR1 MDHEN, CDR2 SYDVKM. The CDR3 DNA reads TGTGCCAGCAGGCGAACTTCCACCTTAAGTCAGCCCCAGCATTTT. It yields the protein CASRRTSTLSQPQHF.

This clonotype was picked up many times. The genes are TRBV28 and TRBJ1-5; 8 nucleotides align to TRBD1. Per germline, CDR1 MDHEN and CDR2 SYDVKM. The CDR3 sequence is 14 residues long. Germline trimming cut 6 bases from V and 6 bases from J; bases unmatched to any gene: 7. This CDR3 reads CASRPGGTGQPQHF. The CDR3 DNA is TGTGCCAGCAGGCCAGGGGGCACAGGTCAGCCCCAGCATTTT.

This clonotype was seen a handful of times. The chain employs TRBV10-3 and TRBJ1-1; D uncertain. There are 15 residues in the CDR3. The ends were cut back, 4 bases at V and 0 bases at J, with 12 bases in the middle. Per germline, CDR1 ENHRY and CDR2 SYGVKD. This CDR3 is CAISGAVSMNTEAFF. The CDR3 DNA is TGTGCCATCAGTGGTGCGGTCAGCATGAACACTGAAGCTTTCTTT.

V is TRBV28 and J is TRBJ2-7, with TRBD2 matching 7 bases. Germline V gene sequence: CDR1 MDHEN, CDR2 SYDVKM. The J segment lost 4 bases and the V segment lost 6 bases, leaving 15 bases of the junction unmatched. The CDR3 length is 16 residues. The DNA of the CDR3 is TGTGCCAGCAGGCGATTCCCGGGGAGGGATCATTACGAGCAGTACTTC. This sequence encodes CASRRFPGRDHYEQYF.

A word on this clonotype: A much larger clone differs by one base, so this may be a read error. The chain joins TRBV7-2 to TRBJ2-3, with 10 bases that match TRBD2. The CDR3 is 16 residues long. Looked up from germline, CDR1 is SGHTA and CDR2 is FQGNSA. The DNA for the CDR3 is TGTGCCATCAGCTTAGATCGAGCGGGAGGGACAGATACGCAGTATTTT. This translates into CAISLDRAGGTDTQYF.

The rearrangement uses TRBV9 and TRBJ2-3; D remains unclear. Per germline, CDR1 SGDLS and CDR2 YYNGEE. The CDR3 has 12 residues. V was pared by 3 bases and J by 6 bases, with 8 bases between. This CDR3 is CASSAVLDTQYF. The DNA of the CDR3 is TGTGCCAGCAGCGCCGTGTTGGATACGCAGTATTTT.

The rearrangement joins TRBV6-1 to TRBJ2-2; 11 nucleotides agree with TRBD1. Germline trimming cut 4 bases from V and 7 bases from J; bases unmatched to any gene: 8. The germline V gene encodes CDR1 MNHNS and CDR2 SASEGT. The CDR3 sequence is 16 residues long. In DNA, the CDR3 is TGTGCCAGCAGTGGGGGGACAGGGGGTCCCGTCGGGGAGCTGTTTTTT. This codes for CASSGGTGGPVGELFF.

The chain employs TRBV7-9 and TRBJ2-1; 8 bases map to TRBD2. In germline, CDR1 is SEHNR, CDR2 FQNEAQ (reference sequence). This CDR3 spans 17 amino acids. V gave up 0 bases and J gave up 4 bases; unmatched junction bases: 8. The CDR3 protein is CASSLALGLEIYNEQFF. The DNA for the CDR3 is TGTGCCAGCAGCTTAGCGCTGGGACTAGAAATATACAATGAGCAGTTCTTC.

As DNA, the CDR3 is TGTGCCAGCAGGACAATAGGGAGCGAGCAGTACTTC. Translated, it gives CASRTIGSEQYF. This rearrangement joins TRBV28 to TRBJ2-7; perhaps TRBD2 as D (5 bases). The CDR3 has 12 amino acids. V gave up 6 bases and J gave up 6 bases, with 12 bases separating them. Germline-derived CDR1 and CDR2 are MDHEN and SYDVKM.

This chain joins TRBV14 and TRBJ1-5; D is uncertain. Trimming pared 5 bases from V and 6 bases from J, leaving 11 bases between. The CDR3 extends over 13 amino acids. From germline, CDR1 is SGHDN and CDR2 FVKESK. The CDR3 loop reads CASSSDLLQPQHF. The DNA of the CDR3 is TGTGCCAGCAGCTCGGACTTGCTTCAGCCCCAGCATTTT.

The chain links TRBV2 to TRBJ2-1; TRBD2 is a possible D gene (5 bases). The CDR3 contains 16 residues. CDR1 SNHLY and CDR2 FYNNEI come from the germline V gene. Trimming pared 4 bases from V and 9 bases from J, leaving 22 bases between. CDR3 protein: CASSVRTRPSGREQFF. In DNA, the CDR3 is TGTGCCAGCAGTGTTCGGACGAGGCCCAGCGGACGTGAGCAGTTCTTC.

This clonotype was counted at least ten times. The rearrangement uses TRBV29-1 and TRBJ2-1; TRBD2 matches at 9 bases. The CDR3 has 15 residues. The germline V gene has CDR1 SQVTM and CDR2 ANQGSEA. Unmatched junction bases numbered 5, after V lost 2 bases and J lost 3 bases. The CDR3: CSVEPTSGDYNEQFF. The CDR3 bases are TGCAGCGTTGAACCGACTAGCGGTGACTACAATGAGCAGTTCTTC.

This clonotype has a handful of counts. The V gene is TRBV7-4, the J gene TRBJ2-7; D is tentatively TRBD1 or TRBD2 (6 bases each). The CDR3 has 13 amino acids. Trimming removed 1 base at V and 6 bases at J, with 10 bases between. The V gene's germline CDR1 is SGHVT and CDR2 SQSDAQ. This CDR3 is CASSLVRGREQYF. CDR3 coding DNA: TGTGCCAGCAGCTTAGTCCGGGGGCGCGAGCAGTACTTC.

In its sample, this clonotype was seen many times. The chain recombines TRBV7-2 with TRBJ1-1, with a tentative D call TRBD1 (5 bases). The germline CDR1 and CDR2 sequences are SGHTA and FQGNSA. Trimming removed 1 base at V and 3 bases at J, with 9 bases between. The CDR3 runs to 14 residues. CDR3 sequence: CASSLEPGDTEAFF. CDR3 sequence (DNA): TGTGCCAGCAGCTTAGAACCGGGGGACACTGAAGCTTTCTTT.

Only a few counts were recorded for this clonotype. The chain has TRBV30 and TRBJ2-7; TRBD2 aligns across 8 bases. The germline CDR1 and CDR2 sequences are GTSNPN and SVGIG (reference sequence). Germline trimming cut 5 bases from V and 2 bases from J; bases unmatched to any gene: 2. CDR3 size: 12 residues. The chain's CDR3 is CAWSSGPYEQYF. In DNA form, the CDR3 reads TGTGCCTGGTCTAGCGGGCCCTACGAGCAGTACTTC.

V and J are TRBV27 and TRBJ1-2, with D maybe TRBD1 (6 bases). This CDR3 has 14 amino acids. Trimming left V 5 bases short and J 3 bases short, with 13 bases between. Germline CDR1 MNHEY, CDR2 SMNVEV (reference sequence). The DNA for the CDR3 is TGTGCCAGCAGTATCAACAGGGTGGACTATGGCTACACCTTC. Translating it yields CASSINRVDYGYTF.

There are many counts of this clonotype. The CDR3 loop is CASSFSTGTPILFF. CDR3 bases: TGTGCCAGCAGCTTCTCTACCGGGACACCGATATTGTTCTTC. The chain carries TRBV7-6 and TRBJ2-1; D is possibly TRBD1 (6 bases). Germline V gene sequence: CDR1 SGHVS, CDR2 FNYEAQ. V dropped 3 bases and J dropped 15 bases, with 21 bases sitting between them. The CDR3 has 14 residues.

This chain uses TRBV14 with TRBJ2-2; 8 bases agree with TRBD2. CDR3 length: 18 amino acids. V lost 0 bases to trimming and J lost 6 bases; unmatched junction nucleotides: 12. Germline V gives CDR1 SGHDN, CDR2 FVKESK. CDR3 amino acids: CASSQDLGGRTLAGELFF. The CDR3, as DNA: TGTGCCAGCAGCCAAGATCTAGGCGGGAGGACCTTGGCCGGGGAGCTGTTTTTT.

J is TRBJ1-2 and V is TRBV7-4, with D perhaps TRBD1 (6 bases). CDR1 and CDR2 from the germline V gene are SGHVT and SQSDAQ. This CDR3 spans 14 amino acids. The ends were cut back, 1 base at V and 8 bases at J, with 14 bases in the middle. CDR3 DNA: TGTGCCAGCAGCTTAGAAGGCAGGGGTGACGGCTACACCTTC. Translation: CASSLEGRGDGYTF.

The rearrangement joins TRBV20-1 to TRBJ2-7; 7 bases are shared with TRBD2. The germline CDR1 and CDR2 sequences are DFQATT and SNEGSKA (reference sequence). CDR3 length equals 13 residues. The DNA of the CDR3 is TGCGGCGGGGGAGCGGACAACTCCTACGAGCAGTACTTC. Its translation: CGGGADNSYEQYF.

The table lists this clonotype with many counts. The V call is TRBV29-1, the J call TRBJ1-2, with no clear D. V lost 4 bases, J lost 8 bases, and 11 bases lay in between. Germline-derived CDR1 and CDR2 are SQVTM and ANQGSEA. The CDR3 runs to 11 residues. CDR3 loop: CSVAEPWGYTF. The CDR3 DNA sequence: TGCAGCGTTGCAGAGCCCTGGGGCTACACCTTC.

As for this clonotype: One end of the junction varies from germline; a read error may be responsible. The DNA of the CDR3 is TGTGCTAGCAGTGGCACCGGGGAGCTGTTTTTT. Encoded protein: CASSGTGELFF. The chain employs TRBV7-7 and TRBJ2-2; D gene unclear. Germline V lookup: CDR1 SSHAT, CDR2 FNYEAQ (reference sequence). This CDR3 is built from 11 residues.

This clonotype has a handful of counts. The chain is built from TRBV27 and TRBJ2-2; possibly TRBD1 or TRBD2 for D (5 bases each). The CDR3 contains 16 residues. Germline assignment: CDR1 MNHEY and CDR2 SMNVEV (reference sequence). Trimming removed 3 bases from V and 0 bases from J, with 11 bases in between. The CDR3 sequence is CASSFLGTTNTGELFF. CDR3 DNA sequence: TGTGCCAGCAGTTTCCTGGGGACCACGAACACCGGGGAGCTGTTTTTT.